The 30 T cell receptor beta chains below come from one sample, sequenced in a study of beta chain features in type 1 diabetes. Study-wide findings and caveats: Moderate yet significant TCRB CDR3 shortening was seen in Type 1 diabetes patients in all four CD4+ subsets.

The authors reverse transcribed all of the isolated RNA, so sequencing captured expressed TCRB transcripts. Sequencing used immunoSEQ multiplex PCR; TCRdb keeps in-frame clones, though not all of them. The sample has some 350,000 clones, 8% to 10% seen once; the top ten hold 0.45% to 0.65%. These receptors have no known antigen. What was sequenced was central memory CD4+ T cells from blood. Source of these receptors: a man aged 25-40 years with type 1 diabetes.

This chain joins TRBV5-4 and TRBJ2-5; D remains ambiguous. The CDR3 has 12 residues. Germline-derived CDR1 and CDR2 are SGHNT and YYREEE (reference sequence). Trimming pared 3 bases from V and 4 bases from J, leaving 7 bases between. CDR3 amino acids: CASSYWLETQYF. The DNA for the CDR3 is TGTGCCAGCAGCTATTGGCTAGAGACCCAGTACTTC.

This clone was counted a few times. This chain uses TRBV7-9 with TRBJ2-5; tentative D call: TRBD1 (5 bases). V was shortened by 5 bases and J by 2 bases, with 9 bases between the two germline ends. This CDR3 spans 13 amino acids. Germline CDR1 is SEHNR and CDR2 is FQNEAQ (reference sequence). CDR3 sequence reads: CASSRDSQETQYF. DNA of the CDR3: TGTGCCAGCAGCCGAGACAGTCAAGAGACCCAGTACTTC.

The chain employs TRBV10-3 and TRBJ1-3, with no clear D. This CDR3 is 18 amino acids long. The germline V and J ends were trimmed by 3 bases and 4 bases, with 22 bases remaining between them. Germline-derived CDR1 and CDR2 are ENHRY and SYGVKD. DNA of the CDR3: TGTGCCATCAGTGAATCACCCGGAAAGGGAAGTACGGGAAACACCATATATTTT. Protein: CAISESPGKGSTGNTIYF.

V is TRBV6-6 and J is TRBJ2-1; the D gene is possibly TRBD1 (6 bases). The CDR3 runs 15 residues. Deletions cut 0 bases from V and 6 bases from J, with 12 bases between. CDR1 is MNHNY and CDR2 is SVGAGI in the germline V gene (reference sequence). For the CDR3, the DNA is TGTGCCAGCAGTTACTCGTCCGGGACACTCAATGAGCAGTTCTTC. Encoded protein: CASSYSSGTLNEQFF.

Many counts were recorded for this clone. V gene TRBV5-1 combines with J gene TRBJ2-7; the match to TRBD1 covers 8 bases. Germline V gene data show CDR1 as SGHRS and CDR2 as YFSETQ. Germline trimming cut 0 bases from V and 0 bases from J; bases unmatched to any gene: 5. This CDR3 has 16 amino acids. The CDR3 sequence: CASSLGTGTSSYEQYF. CDR3 coding DNA: TGCGCCAGCAGCTTGGGGACAGGGACAAGCTCCTACGAGCAGTACTTC.

This clone came up a few times. Here the CDR3 DNA reads TGTGCCAGTAGTCCCCCGAGACCCGAAAAACTGTTTTTT. Its protein product is CASSPPRPEKLFF. V is TRBV19 and J is TRBJ1-4; D uncertain. Trimming took 5 bases from V and 8 from J, leaving 12 bases between them. This CDR3 has 13 amino acids. Germline CDR1 reads LNHDA; CDR2 reads SQIVND (reference sequence). Looking up the rest from reference TRBV19 and TRBJ1-4 gives the full variable domain: DGGITQSPKYLFRKEGQNVTLSCEQNLNHDAMYWYRQDPGQGLRLIYYSQIVNDFQKGDIAEGYSVSREKKESFPLTVTSAQKNPTAFYLCASSPPRPEKLFFGSGTQLSVL.

This clone has a count of ten or more. V gene TRBV27 combines with J gene TRBJ1-2, with 7 bases that match TRBD1. The length of the CDR3 is 13 residues. Germline V gene sequence: CDR1 MNHEY, CDR2 SMNVEV (reference sequence). V dropped 3 bases and J dropped 4; count of bases not matched to a gene: 2. CDR3 residues: CASSLGQRYGYTF. Written as DNA, the CDR3 is TGTGCCAGCAGTTTGGGACAGCGCTATGGCTACACCTTC.

This clone came up a few times. This sequence may be a read error, since a much larger clone differs from it by one base. The chain is built from TRBV2 and TRBJ1-1; tentative D call: TRBD1 (5 bases). Germline V gene sequence: CDR1 SNHLY, CDR2 FYNNEI. V lost 6 bases to trimming and J lost 0 bases, with 8 bases between them. The CDR3 length is 13 residues. The CDR3 nucleotides are TGTGCCAGCAGGTTACAGGTGAACACTGAAGCTTTCTTT. This encodes CASRLQVNTEAFF.

This clone turned up a few times. The chain carries TRBV28 and TRBJ2-2; maybe TRBD1 (6 bases). The CDR3 covers 14 residues. Trimming took off 6 bases at V and 1 base at J, with 9 bases between the two ends. Germline values: CDR1 MDHEN, CDR2 SYDVKM. Here the CDR3 reads CASRSGQNTGELFF. Written as DNA, the CDR3 is TGTGCCAGCAGGTCGGGACAGAACACCGGGGAGCTGTTTTTT.

This clone was observed at least ten times. The chain combines TRBV7-9 with TRBJ2-2, with 8 bases identical to TRBD2. V was clipped by 4 bases and J by 6 bases; unmatched bases: 7. This CDR3 spans 15 amino acids. Germline lookup yields CDR1 SEHNR and CDR2 FQNEAQ (reference sequence). CDR3 nucleotides: TGTGCCAGCAGCTCCAGCCGAGCGGGAGCCGGGGAGCTGTTTTTT. As protein: CASSSSRAGAGELFF.

The chain carries TRBV19 and TRBJ2-4, with 11 bases aligning to TRBD1. The V gene end was trimmed by 3 bases and the J gene end by 8 bases; junction bases not matched to a gene: 6. The CDR3 extends over 15 amino acids. Looked up from germline, CDR1 is LNHDA and CDR2 is SQIVND (reference sequence). The CDR3 protein is CASSMLGQGADIQYF. The CDR3 DNA follows: TGTGCCAGTAGTATGCTAGGACAGGGGGCGGACATTCAGTACTTC. Looking up the rest from reference TRBV19 and TRBJ2-4 gives the full variable domain: DGGITQSPKYLFRKEGQNVTLSCEQNLNHDAMYWYRQDPGQGLRLIYYSQIVNDFQKGDIAEGYSVSREKKESFPLTVTSAQKNPTAFYLCASSMLGQGADIQYFGAGTRLSVL.

This clone was recorded at least ten times. The genes are TRBV4-1 and TRBJ1-2; no reliable D call. CDR3 length: 14 amino acids. Germline loops: CDR1 MGHRA, CDR2 YSYEKL. Trimming cost V 2 bases and J 8 bases, with 15 bases left between them. The CDR3 nucleotides are TGCGCCAGCAGCCAATTCCCTGGGGAAGTAGGCTACACCTTC. Translation gives CASSQFPGEVGYTF.

Concerning this clone itself: Other DNA sequences in this specimen translate into the identical CDR3. This rearrangement joins TRBV7-9 to TRBJ2-3; D gene uncertain. Germline loops: CDR1 SEHNR, CDR2 FQNEAQ (reference sequence). The CDR3 consists of 12 residues. V lost 5 bases to trimming and J lost 2 bases, with 5 bases between them. The CDR3 bases are TGTGCCAGCAGCCTCCACACAGATACGCAGTATTTT. It encodes CASSLHTDTQYF.

This sequence joins TRBV6-1 and TRBJ1-1; D is possibly TRBD1 (6 bases). Looked up from germline, CDR1 is MNHNS and CDR2 is SASEGT. CDR3 length equals 13 residues. Trimming pared 6 bases from V and 7 bases from J, leaving 15 bases between. The CDR3 sequence: CASRSEGVDEAFF. CDR3 bases: TGTGCCAGCAGGTCCGAGGGGGTGGATGAAGCTTTCTTT.

The V and J genes are TRBV28 and TRBJ1-2, with 11 positions matching TRBD1. Germline V gives CDR1 MDHEN, CDR2 SYDVKM. CDR3 length: 17 amino acids. V was clipped by 4 bases and J by 0 bases; unmatched bases: 7. This CDR3 is CASSSPGQGGANYGYTF. CDR3 coding DNA: TGTGCCAGCAGTTCCCCGGGACAGGGGGGAGCTAACTATGGCTACACCTTC.

The genes are TRBV28 and TRBJ1-3; no definite D call. The CDR3 runs 15 residues. The germline gives CDR1 MDHEN, CDR2 SYDVKM. V lost 2 bases and J lost 0, with 8 bases in between. The DNA for the CDR3 is TGTGCCAGCAGTTTACCCACTATCTCTGGAAACACCATATATTTT. Protein: CASSLPTISGNTIYF. Using reference TRBV28 and TRBJ1-3 for the parts outside the CDR3, the full variable domain is DVKVTQSSRYLVKRTGEKVFLECVQDMDHENMFWYRQDPGLGLRLIYFSYDVKMKEKGDIPEGYSVSREKKERFSLILESASTNQTSMYLCASSLPTISGNTIYFGEGSWLTVV.

This clone was counted ten times or more. This rearrangement joins TRBV7-2 to TRBJ2-1, with 8 bases aligning to TRBD2. Germline loops: CDR1 SGHTA, CDR2 FQGNSA. The CDR3 spans 16 residues. J was trimmed by 4 bases and V by 4 bases; bases with no gene match: 9. CDR3 nucleotides: TGTGCCAGCAGCTCTCGGAGTAGCGGGACTTACAATGAGCAGTTCTTC. Its protein product is CASSSRSSGTYNEQFF. Drawing the rest from reference TRBV7-2 and TRBJ2-1, the complete variable domain is GAGVSQSPSNKVTEKGKDVELRCDPISGHTALYWYRQSLGQGLEFLIYFQGNSAPDKSGLPSDRFSAERTGGSVSTLTIQRTQQEDSAVYLCASSSRSSGTYNEQFFGPGTRLTVL.

Concerning this clone: Relative to the germline gene, one junction end is altered; a read error may explain this. This CDR3 is CPWSRDMSTDTQYF. CDR3 coding DNA: TGCCCCTGGTCCCGGGACATGAGCACAGATACGCAGTATTTT. This chain joins TRBV30 and TRBJ2-3, with a tentative D call TRBD1 (6 bases). Germline-derived CDR1 and CDR2 are GTSNPN and SVGIG (reference sequence). The CDR3 has 14 amino acids. The variable domain in full, completed from reference TRBV30 and TRBJ2-3, reads SQTIHQWPATLVQPVGSPLSLECTVEGTSNPNLYWYRQAAGRGLQLLFYSVGIGQISSEVPQNLSASRPQDRQFILSSKKLLLSDSGFYLCPWSRDMSTDTQYFGPGTRLTVL.

This clone showed up just a few times. J is TRBJ1-1 and V is TRBV29-1; 7 nucleotides align to TRBD1. Germline V gene data show CDR1 as SQVTM and CDR2 as ANQGSEA. The trim removed 6 bases at V and 5 bases at J, leaving 18 bases unmatched. The CDR3 runs 16 residues. The CDR3 loop reads CSVPGRGRFLWTEAFF. The CDR3 DNA sequence: TGCAGCGTCCCGGGGAGGGGGCGTTTTCTCTGGACTGAAGCTTTCTTT.

V and J are TRBV28 and TRBJ1-1; TRBD1 aligns across 7 bases. J lost 2 bases, V lost 10 bases, and 7 bases had no gene match. In germline, CDR1 is MDHEN, CDR2 SYDVKM. The length of the CDR3 is 13 residues. CDR3 nucleotide sequence: TGTGCCACCAGGGGGGACGGAAACACTGAAGCTTTCTTT. Translated, it gives CATRGDGNTEAFF.

This clone was detected many times. The V gene is TRBV7-9, the J gene TRBJ2-1; D may be TRBD1 (6 bases). The germline V and J ends were trimmed by 5 bases and 5 bases, with 16 bases remaining between them. This CDR3 has 15 residues. Germline V gene lookup returns CDR1 SEHNR and CDR2 FQNEAQ (reference sequence). CDR3 sequence: CASSPRGSSDNEQFF. Here the CDR3 DNA reads TGTGCCAGCAGCCCGAGGGGGAGTAGCGACAATGAGCAGTTCTTC.

This clone has only a few counts. The gene calls are TRBV25-1 and TRBJ2-5, with a possible D match to TRBD1 (7 bases). Trimming removed 5 bases from V and 1 base from J, with 17 bases in between. Germline values: CDR1 MGHDK, CDR2 SYGVNS. The CDR3 runs 16 residues. Written as DNA, the CDR3 is TGTGCCAGCAGTCCCCAGACAGGGACTCCCCAAGAGACCCAGTACTTC. Protein product: CASSPQTGTPQETQYF.

By share, this clone counts as medium-sized. V usage is TRBV14 and J usage is TRBJ2-7; either TRBD1 or TRBD2 may supply D (5 bases each). The CDR3 covers 14 residues. Germline-derived CDR1 and CDR2 are SGHDN and FVKESK. Trimming cost V 4 bases and J 3 bases, with 13 bases left between them. The CDR3 region is CASSPSGPRYEQYF. The CDR3 DNA follows: TGTGCCAGCAGCCCCTCGGGGCCACGCTACGAGCAGTACTTC.

This chain connects TRBV29-1 to TRBJ2-2; possibly TRBD2 for D (5 bases). CDR3 length equals 12 residues. Germline loops: CDR1 SQVTM, CDR2 ANQGSEA. The V and J ends lost 4 bases and 5 bases respectively, with 8 bases between them. CDR3 nucleotides: TGCAGCGTTGGGGAGACGACCGGGGAGCTGTTTTTT. As protein: CSVGETTGELFF.

The chain is built from TRBV28 and TRBJ2-7, with a weak D call TRBD2 (6 bases). This CDR3 has 16 residues. Trimming shortened V by 6 bases and J by 3 bases, and 21 bases separated the two germline ends. Per germline, CDR1 MDHEN and CDR2 SYDVKM. CDR3 loop: CASSPGGASAIYEQYF. The CDR3 nucleotides are TGTGCCAGCAGCCCCGGAGGGGCCTCAGCTATCTACGAGCAGTACTTC.

This chain joins TRBV9 and TRBJ1-4; no firm D call. Germline assignment: CDR1 SGDLS and CDR2 YYNGEE. V lost 0 bases, J lost 4 bases, and 10 bases lay in between. The CDR3 spans 15 residues. CDR3 sequence reads: CASSVAGRSNEKLFF. The CDR3 DNA is TGTGCCAGCAGCGTAGCGGGCAGAAGTAATGAAAAACTGTTTTTT.

About this clone itself: Other DNA sequences in this sample translate to the same CDR3. This sequence joins TRBV7-2 and TRBJ2-5, with D perhaps given as TRBD1 or TRBD2 (6 bases each). Between the trimmed V and J ends, which lost 1 base and 5 bases, there was a span of 8 bases. The germline gives CDR1 SGHTA, CDR2 FQGNSA. The CDR3 contains 13 residues. Here the CDR3 reads CASSLGGGETQYF. The CDR3, as DNA: TGTGCCAGCAGCTTAGGAGGGGGGGAGACCCAGTACTTC.

Here the CDR3 DNA reads TGTGCCAGTAAACCGGGACAGGGTCCCTACGAGCAGTACTTC. This codes for CASKPGQGPYEQYF. The V gene is TRBV10-3, the J gene TRBJ2-7, with 9 bases matching TRBD1. The CDR3 covers 14 residues. The germline V gene encodes CDR1 ENHRY and CDR2 SYGVKD. V shed 10 bases, J shed 2 bases, and the junction held 9 bases outside the gene matches.

This clone was detected ten times or more. The chain carries TRBV5-8 and TRBJ1-2; tentative D call: TRBD1 (5 bases). The CDR3 is 13 amino acids. The V gene lost 4 bases and the J gene lost 7 bases, with 14 bases spanning the gap. CDR1 is SGHTS, CDR2 YDEGEE, per germline. This chain's CDR3 is CASSAGPRFGYTF. The CDR3 DNA reads as TGTGCCAGCAGCGCGGGACCGAGGTTTGGCTACACCTTC.

This clone showed up just a few times. The chain is built from TRBV5-1 and TRBJ2-2; D is ambiguous. This CDR3 has 13 residues. V lost 5 bases and J 1 base, leaving 6 bases between the germline ends. CDR1 and CDR2 (germline): SGHRS, YFSETQ. The DNA for the CDR3 is TGCGCCAGCAGACGGCAGAACACCGGGGAGCTGTTTTTT. As protein: CASRRQNTGELFF.